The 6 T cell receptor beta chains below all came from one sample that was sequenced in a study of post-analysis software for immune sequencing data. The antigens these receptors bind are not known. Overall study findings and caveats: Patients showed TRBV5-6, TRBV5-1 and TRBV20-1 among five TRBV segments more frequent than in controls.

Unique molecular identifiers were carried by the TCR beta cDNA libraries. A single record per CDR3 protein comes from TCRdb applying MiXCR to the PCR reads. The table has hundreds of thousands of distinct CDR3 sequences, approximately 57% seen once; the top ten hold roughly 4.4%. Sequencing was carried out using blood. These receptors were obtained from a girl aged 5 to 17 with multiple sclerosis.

The CDR3 here is CASSLVGWDYEQYF. CDR3 nucleotides: TGTGCCAGCAGCTTAGTGGGCTGGGACTACGAGCAGTACTTC. The chain links TRBV7-8 to TRBJ2-7, with D uncertain. Germline V gene lookup returns CDR1 SGHVS and CDR2 FQNEAQ. V lost 1 base to trimming and J lost 3 bases, with 10 bases between them. The CDR3 sequence is 14 residues long.

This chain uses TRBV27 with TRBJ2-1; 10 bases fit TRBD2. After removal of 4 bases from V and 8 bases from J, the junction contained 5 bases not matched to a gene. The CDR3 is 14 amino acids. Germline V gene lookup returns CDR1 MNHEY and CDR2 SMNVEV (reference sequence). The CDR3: CASSSPLAGDEQFF. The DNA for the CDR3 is TGTGCCAGCAGTTCGCCCCTAGCGGGAGATGAGCAGTTCTTC.

CDR3 nucleotides: TGTGCCAGCAGTCACTCGGGACTAGCGGGAGTATACAATGAGCAGTTCTTC. This codes for CASSHSGLAGVYNEQFF. The V gene is TRBV27, the J gene TRBJ2-1; 14 bases agree with TRBD2. Germline V CDR1 and CDR2: MNHEY, SMNVEV (reference sequence). This CDR3 has 17 residues. Germline trimming cut 5 bases from V and 4 bases from J; bases unmatched to any gene: 7.

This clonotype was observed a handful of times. The CDR3 sequence: CASSEYFFLGTGRWSTQYF. CDR3 coding DNA: TGTGCCAGCAGTGAATACTTTTTTTTAGGGACAGGGCGTTGGAGTACGCAGTATTTT. The chain recombines TRBV2 with TRBJ2-3, with 9 positions matching TRBD1. Germline V CDR1 and CDR2: SNHLY, FYNNEI. The ends lost 2 bases at V and 8 bases at J; junction bases unmatched: 20. This CDR3 contains 19 residues.

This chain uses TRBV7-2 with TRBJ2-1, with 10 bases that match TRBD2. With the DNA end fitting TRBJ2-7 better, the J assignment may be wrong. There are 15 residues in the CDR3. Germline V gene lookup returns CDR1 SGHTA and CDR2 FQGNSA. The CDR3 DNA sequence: TGTGCCAGCAGCTTCGAGCGGGGGGGACACAATGAGCAGTACTTC. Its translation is CASSFERGGHNEQYF.

The CDR3 loop is CASSLDRTAGTDTQYF. The CDR3 DNA follows: TGTGCCAGCAGCTTAGACCGGACAGCCGGCACAGATACGCAGTATTTT. This sequence joins TRBV7-3 and TRBJ2-3; D may be TRBD1 (6 bases). Germline assignment: CDR1 SGHTA and CDR2 FQGTGA. V dropped 2 bases and J dropped 1 base, with 13 bases sitting between them. The CDR3 is 16 residues long.